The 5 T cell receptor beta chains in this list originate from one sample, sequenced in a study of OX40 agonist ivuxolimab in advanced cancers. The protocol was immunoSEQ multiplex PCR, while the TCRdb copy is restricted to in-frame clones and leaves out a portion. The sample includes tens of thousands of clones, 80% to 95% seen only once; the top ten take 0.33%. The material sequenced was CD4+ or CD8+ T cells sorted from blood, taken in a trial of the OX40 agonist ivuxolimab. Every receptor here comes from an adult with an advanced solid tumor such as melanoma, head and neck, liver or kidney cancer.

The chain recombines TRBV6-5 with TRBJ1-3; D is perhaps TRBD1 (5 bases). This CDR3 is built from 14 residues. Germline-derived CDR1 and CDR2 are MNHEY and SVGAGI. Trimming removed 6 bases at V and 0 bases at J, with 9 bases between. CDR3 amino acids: CASRPGSSGNTIYF. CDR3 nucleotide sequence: TGTGCCAGCAGACCAGGGAGCTCTGGAAACACCATATATTTT.

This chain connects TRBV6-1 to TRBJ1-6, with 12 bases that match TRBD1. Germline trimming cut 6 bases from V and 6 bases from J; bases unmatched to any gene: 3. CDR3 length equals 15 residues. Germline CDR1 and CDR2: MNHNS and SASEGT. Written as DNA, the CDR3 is TGTGCCAGCAGGGGGGACAGGGGGCCTAATTCACCCCTCCACTTT. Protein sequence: CASRGDRGPNSPLHF.

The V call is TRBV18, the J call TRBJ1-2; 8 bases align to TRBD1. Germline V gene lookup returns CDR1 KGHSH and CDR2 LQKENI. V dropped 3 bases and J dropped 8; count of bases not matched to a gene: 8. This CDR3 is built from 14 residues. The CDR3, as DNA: TGTGCCAGCTCACCCAGCCAGGGGGCAGACGGCTACACCTTC. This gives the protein CASSPSQGADGYTF.

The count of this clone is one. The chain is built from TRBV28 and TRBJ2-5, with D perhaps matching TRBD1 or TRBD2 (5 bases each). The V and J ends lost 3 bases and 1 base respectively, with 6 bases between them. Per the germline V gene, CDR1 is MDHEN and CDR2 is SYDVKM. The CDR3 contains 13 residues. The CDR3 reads CASSLGPQETQYF. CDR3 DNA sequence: TGTGCCAGCAGTTTGGGACCCCAAGAGACCCAGTACTTC.

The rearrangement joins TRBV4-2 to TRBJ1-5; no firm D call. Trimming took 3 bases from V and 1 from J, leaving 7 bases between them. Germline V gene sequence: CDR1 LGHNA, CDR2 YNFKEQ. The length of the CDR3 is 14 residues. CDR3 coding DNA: TGTGCCAGCAGCCAGCTGTCGAGCAATCAGCCCCAGCATTTT. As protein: CASSQLSSNQPQHF.